The T cell receptor beta chain described here comes from a study of blood T cells in healthy people across ages. General study results and limits: Roughly linear declines in TCR beta diversity per million T cells occurred with age.

This clonotype was seen a handful of times. The antigen remains undetermined. V trimming: 6 bases; J trimming: 5 bases; junction bases outside the gene matches: 1. This CDR3 has 12 amino acids. Germline V gene lookup returns CDR1 ENHRY and CDR2 SYGVKD. Using a J-beta primer mix together with a sample-barcoded 5' primer, a second PCR was run for roughly 6 to 11 cycles. A template-switch adaptor that had 12 random nucleotides put a tag on each cDNA molecule. TCRdb re-analysed the 5' RACE reads in MiXCR, keeping a single row per CDR3 protein. Among about 580,000 distinct CDR3 sequences, 40% to 50% were seen once, and the ten largest hold under 30%.

The J gene is TRBJ1-2, the V gene TRBV10-3, with 9 bases fitting TRBD1. The origin of this receptor is a man of 80 years or more in good health. Sequenced: blood. The CDR3: CAIRGTGYGYTF. The CDR3 DNA reads as TGTGCCATCAGGGGGACAGGGTATGGCTACACCTTC.